Following are 19 T cell receptor beta chains from one sample sequenced in a study of cytotoxic CD8 clonotypes in ibrutinib-treated CLL. Sequencing used immunoSEQ multiplex PCR; TCRdb keeps in-frame clones, though not all of them. The sample consists of roughly 200,000 clones, more than 70% of them appearing once. The sequenced sample was PBMCs, obtained after 12 months of ibrutinib treatment. These receptor sequences come from a human donor with chronic lymphocytic leukemia.

The chain uses TRBV29-1 and TRBJ2-5; TRBD2 matches 8 bases. Germline CDR1 SQVTM, CDR2 ANQGSEA. This CDR3 has 15 amino acids. With V trimmed by 4 bases and J by 0 bases, 7 bases remained unmatched. CDR3 DNA sequence: TGCAGCGTTGGGTTGAGCGGGAGAAACCAAGAGACCCAGTACTTC. Its translation is CSVGLSGRNQETQYF.

The chain employs TRBV18 and TRBJ2-5; no clear D. Germline assignment: CDR1 KGHSH and CDR2 LQKENI. The CDR3 totals 15 residues. V lost 3 bases and J lost 4, with 15 bases in between. CDR3 DNA: TGTGCCAGCTCACCCCTTAGTGGGATGGTAGAGACCCAGTACTTC. Protein: CASSPLSGMVETQYF.

The chain has TRBV6-4 and TRBJ2-2, with D unresolved. V was pared by 1 base and J by 5 bases, with 2 bases between. This CDR3 spans 12 amino acids. CDR1 is MRHNA, CDR2 SNTAGT, per germline. CDR3 DNA sequence: TGTGCCAGCAGTGACTATACCGGGGAGCTGTTTTTT. Its translation is CASSDYTGELFF.

The chain employs TRBV25-1 and TRBJ1-4; D gene ambiguous. Germline CDR1 reads MGHDK; CDR2 reads SYGVNS. Trimming removed 6 bases at V and 5 bases at J, with 13 bases between. The CDR3 is 14 residues long. DNA of the CDR3: TGTGCCAGCAGCGTGGGGAGAGAGAATGAAAAACTGTTTTTT. It yields the protein CASSVGRENEKLFF.

The J gene is TRBJ2-7, the V gene TRBV7-8; D is unclear. Germline V gene lookup returns CDR1 SGHVS and CDR2 FQNEAQ. The length of the CDR3 is 15 residues. The V end lost 7 bases, the J end lost 2 bases, and 18 bases lay between the germline ends. The CDR3 coding sequence is TGTGCCAGCACCTCCCCCGGCGCGGCGACCTACGAGCAGTACTTC. Translating it yields CASTSPGAATYEQYF.

The V and J genes are TRBV5-4 and TRBJ1-1, with D unresolved. Germline CDR1 SGHNT, CDR2 YYREEE (reference sequence). This CDR3 spans 12 amino acids. The V end lost 3 bases, the J end lost 7 bases, and 10 bases lay between the germline ends. CDR3 sequence reads: CASSSQRVEAFF. The CDR3 nucleotides read TGTGCCAGCAGCTCCCAGAGGGTTGAAGCTTTCTTT.

Only one count was recorded for this clone. The chain couples TRBV10-3 to TRBJ2-5; unclear D gene. V gave up 10 bases and J gave up 3 bases, with 15 bases separating them. The CDR3 has 13 residues. Looked up from germline, CDR1 is ENHRY and CDR2 is SYGVKD. CDR3 loop: CATRLPLEETQYF. CDR3 nucleotide sequence: TGTGCCACCAGACTTCCCCTAGAAGAGACCCAGTACTTC.

CDR3 sequence reads: CASSIGRTRGPSGANVLTF. The CDR3 DNA reads TGTGCCAGTAGTATCGGGAGGACTCGGGGGCCTAGTGGGGCCAACGTCCTGACTTTC. V gene TRBV19 combines with J gene TRBJ2-6, with D possibly being TRBD2 (7 bases). V was trimmed by 3 bases and J by 3 bases, leaving 21 bases between them. The germline V gene has CDR1 LNHDA and CDR2 SQIVND (reference sequence). The length of the CDR3 is 19 residues.

Comment on this clone: One end of the junction fails to match germline, which may point to a read error. The chain recombines TRBV28 with TRBJ1-1; D possibly corresponds to TRBD1 (5 bases). The CDR3 totals 15 residues. CDR1 is MDHEN and CDR2 is SYDVKM in the germline V gene. The CDR3 DNA follows: TGTGCCAGCAGTCTATGGGGACGCCGGGACACTGAAGCTTTCTTT. Its translation: CASSLWGRRDTEAFF.

This clone was detected a few times. This chain connects TRBV6-1 to TRBJ1-4, with D unresolved. Between the trimmed V and J ends, which lost 6 bases and 7 bases, there was a span of 18 bases. CDR3 length: 15 amino acids. From germline, CDR1 is MNHNS and CDR2 SASEGT. The CDR3 is CASSLGLSNGEKLFF. The CDR3 coding sequence is TGTGCCAGCAGCCTCGGTCTTTCGAACGGTGAAAAACTGTTTTTT.

The rearrangement uses TRBV30 and TRBJ2-3, with TRBD2 matching over 8 bases. Germline CDR1 GTSNPN, CDR2 SVGIG (reference sequence). V trimming: 2 bases; J trimming: 6 bases; junction bases outside the gene matches: 7. The CDR3 loop spans 14 amino acids. CDR3 in amino acids: CAWSLLAGRDTQYF. CDR3 bases: TGTGCCTGGAGTTTATTAGCGGGGCGGGATACGCAGTATTTT.

The gene calls are TRBV5-1 and TRBJ1-1, with TRBD1 matching over 7 bases. Looked up from germline, CDR1 is SGHRS and CDR2 is YFSETQ. V shed 3 bases and J 0 bases; nucleotides not matched to a gene: 11. CDR3 length equals 17 residues. The CDR3 nucleotides are TGCGCCAGCAGCTGGGAGAGGGACAGCTGGATGAACACTGAAGCTTTCTTT. This translates into CASSWERDSWMNTEAFF.

This CDR3 reads CSASFQRRGSSYNEQFF. CDR3 nucleotide sequence: TGCAGCGCTAGCTTCCAGCGGCGGGGGAGCTCCTACAATGAGCAGTTCTTC. The rearrangement links TRBV29-1 to TRBJ2-1; TRBD2 agrees at 7 bases. Trimming removed 7 bases from V and 0 bases from J; junction bases left unmatched: 15. The CDR3 sequence is 17 residues long. Germline V gives CDR1 SQVTM, CDR2 ANQGSEA.

The DNA of the CDR3 is TGTGCCAGCAGCGCGGGGACTAGCGGAACCTACGAGCAGTACTTC. This codes for CASSAGTSGTYEQYF. This chain joins TRBV9 and TRBJ2-7; TRBD2 aligns across 11 bases. V shed 3 bases, J shed 2 bases, and the junction held 4 bases outside the gene matches. This CDR3 is 15 amino acids long. Germline V gene sequence: CDR1 SGDLS, CDR2 YYNGEE. Variable domain in full (rest from reference TRBV9 and TRBJ2-7): DSGVTQTPKHLITATGQRVTLRCSPRSGDLSVYWYQQSLDQGLQFLIQYYNGEERAKGNILERFSAQQFPDLHSELNLSSLELGDSALYFCASSAGTSGTYEQYFGPGTRLTVT.

The chain recombines TRBV27 with TRBJ1-1; D not certain. The CDR3 covers 12 residues. Trimming removed 5 bases from V and 7 bases from J, with 11 bases in between. Germline-derived CDR1 and CDR2 are MNHEY and SMNVEV (reference sequence). The CDR3 region has the DNA TGTGCCAGCAGTGGCATTCGACATGAAGCTTTCTTT. Translated, it gives CASSGIRHEAFF.

This chain joins TRBV2 and TRBJ1-5; 8 nucleotides line up with TRBD1. CDR3 length: 14 amino acids. Germline lookup yields CDR1 SNHLY and CDR2 FYNNEI. After removal of 6 bases from V and 6 bases from J, the junction contained 7 bases not matched to a gene. The CDR3 bases are TGTGCCAGCAGACCTGACAGGGGTGGTCAGCCCCAGCATTTT. Translated, it gives CASRPDRGGQPQHF.

The chain links TRBV5-1 to TRBJ1-1; TRBD1 matches at 7 bases. The CDR3 loop spans 14 amino acids. The germline V gene encodes CDR1 SGHRS and CDR2 YFSETQ. J gave up 3 bases and V 2 bases, and 4 bases lay outside the gene matches. The CDR3 coding sequence is TGCGCCAGCAGCTTCAGGGGGTTTGACACTGAAGCTTTCTTT. It codes for CASSFRGFDTEAFF. The whole variable domain, filled in from reference TRBV5-1 and TRBJ1-1, reads KAGVTQTPRYLIKTRGQQVTLSCSPISGHRSVSWYQQTPGQGLQFLFEYFSETQRNKGNFPGRFSGRQFSNSRSEMNVSTLELGDSALYLCASSFRGFDTEAFFGQGTRLTVV.

The chain employs TRBV12-5 and TRBJ2-3, with D perhaps matching TRBD2 (6 bases). CDR1 is LGHNT and CDR2 is FRNRAP in the germline V gene. Trimming cost V 6 bases and J 2 bases, with 12 bases left between them. The CDR3 has 14 amino acids. CDR3 coding DNA: TGTGCTAGTGGGGCGGGACTCCTCACAGATACGCAGTATTTT. Residues: CASGAGLLTDTQYF.

The chain is built from TRBV6-1 and TRBJ2-1, with 9 bases matching TRBD2. The length of the CDR3 is 16 residues. Germline V gene sequence: CDR1 MNHNS, CDR2 SASEGT. The V and J ends lost 4 bases and 6 bases, in that order; junction bases with no gene match: 10. CDR3 amino acids: CASSVLSGRMGNEQFF. The CDR3 nucleotides read TGTGCCAGCAGTGTCCTTAGCGGGAGAATGGGCAATGAGCAGTTCTTC.